These 19 T cell receptor beta chains were all obtained from the same sample, sequenced in a study of tumor and adjacent non-tumor tissue in lung cancer. The template was RNA from unsorted bulk tissue. The library came from three nested PCR rounds adapted from ARM-PCR protocols. TCRdb independently ran MiXCR on the multiplex PCR reads; one entry per CDR3 protein. The table lists roughly 66,000 distinct CDR3 sequences, around 73% of them singletons. Material: lung tumor tissue. All receptors come from a man aged 55 to 70 with non-small cell lung cancer.

This clonotype showed up just a few times. One base away lies a much larger clone, so this may be a sequencing read error. This chain joins TRBV6-6 and TRBJ1-1, with D uncertain. CDR1 is MNHNY, CDR2 SVGAGI, per germline (reference sequence). Trimming took 5 bases from V and 1 from J, leaving 5 bases between them. This CDR3 has 12 amino acids. The CDR3 bases are TGTGCCAGCAGTCCGGAGAACACTGAAGCTTTCTTT. Encoded protein: CASSPENTEAFF.

Comments on this clonotype: This CDR3 is missing its conserved last phenylalanine or tryptophan, likely due to a read error. The chain links TRBV2 to TRBJ2-5; D is unclear. Germline CDR1 is SNHLY and CDR2 is FYNNEI. Between the trimmed V and J ends, which lost 10 bases and 3 bases, there was a span of 9 bases. This CDR3 region has 11 residues. The CDR3 is CANKQEETQYI. The CDR3 nucleotides are TGTGCCAACAAGCAGGAAGAGACCCAGTACATC.

Worth noting for this clonotype: One end of the junction is discordant with germline, which a read error may explain. The V call is TRBV5-1, the J call TRBJ1-2, with D tentatively TRBD1 (6 bases). Germline V gene sequence: CDR1 SGHRS, CDR2 YFSETQ. This CDR3 is 14 amino acids long. The CDR3, as DNA: TGTGCCAGCAGCCCGATAGGGGGACACTATGGATACACCTTC. Protein sequence: CASSPIGGHYGYTF. Full variable domain (outside the CDR3, taken from reference TRBV5-1 and TRBJ1-2): KAGVTQTPRYLIKTRGQQVTLSCSPISGHRSVSWYQQTPGQGLQFLFEYFSETQRNKGNFPGRFSGRQFSNSRSEMNVSTLELGDSALYLCASSPIGGHYGYTFGSGTRLTVV.

The chain uses TRBV20-1 and TRBJ2-1, with TRBD2 matching 10 bases. This CDR3 comprises 15 residues. V dropped 8 bases and J dropped 7; count of bases not matched to a gene: 14. CDR1 and CDR2 (germline): DFQATT, SNEGSKA (reference sequence). The CDR3 here is CSIMKLAGLVNEQFF. The DNA of the CDR3 is TGCAGTATTATGAAACTAGCGGGGTTGGTTAATGAGCAGTTCTTC.

Remarks on this clonotype: This likely comes from a read error, as the CDR3 has no conserved phenylalanine or tryptophan at its end. The chain links TRBV6-5 to TRBJ2-1, with D tentatively TRBD2 (6 bases). The germline V gene has CDR1 MNHEY and CDR2 SVGAGI. The CDR3 is made up of 12 amino acids. Trimming took 5 bases from V and 13 from J, leaving 15 bases between them. The CDR3, as DNA: TGTGCCAGCAGTCCTAAGCTCGGGGGACAGTTCTTA. Translation: CASSPKLGGQFL.

As for this clonotype: Its ends do not fully match the called genes, so a read error is possible. The chain links TRBV10-2 to TRBJ2-3; tentative D call: TRBD2 (5 bases). The CDR3 sequence is 17 residues long. CDR1 WSHSY and CDR2 SAAADI come from the germline V gene. Here the CDR3 DNA reads TGCGCCAGCACGAACTTGAGCGGATACTCGCGCACAGATACACAGTATTTT. It specifies CASTNLSGYSRTDTQYF.

This clonotype was observed once. The junction departs from germline at one end; a sequencing error may be responsible. The J gene is TRBJ2-3, the V gene TRBV20-1, with TRBD2 identical over 12 bases. Germline V gene sequence: CDR1 DFQATT, CDR2 SNEGSKA (reference sequence). The CDR3 is 16 amino acids. CDR3 in amino acids: CSAHGASGRAADTHYF. In DNA form, the CDR3 reads TGCAGTGCCCATGGGGCTAGCGGGAGGGCCGCAGATACGCACTATTTT.

About this clonotype: One junction end disagrees with the germline gene, perhaps due to a read error. The rearrangement joins TRBV20-1 to TRBJ1-5; D gene unclear. Germline V lookup: CDR1 DFQATT, CDR2 SNEGSKA (reference sequence). The CDR3 is 16 residues long. The CDR3 nucleotides read TGCGGTGCTAGAAATTCGGGATCATATAGCAATCAGCCCCAGCATTTT. Translated, it gives CGARNSGSYSNQPQHF.

J is TRBJ2-1 and V is TRBV20-1; D is ambiguous. The CDR3 extends over 14 amino acids. Germline lookup yields CDR1 DFQATT and CDR2 SNEGSKA (reference sequence). V gave up 0 bases and J gave up 13 bases, with 19 bases separating them. The CDR3 DNA sequence: TGCAGTGCTAGAGACGTCCGGATTAACTCTGACCAGTTCTTC. This codes for CSARDVRINSDQFF.

Concerning this clonotype itself: A read error is likely, as this CDR3 ends without the conserved phenylalanine or tryptophan. The chain joins TRBV12-3 or TRBV12-4 to TRBJ2-1, with a tentative D call TRBD2 (6 bases). V dropped 3 bases and J dropped 6 bases, with 15 bases sitting between them. This CDR3 spans 15 amino acids. The CDR3 region has the DNA TGTGCCAGCAGTTTGGAGGGAAATGCCACCAATGAGCAGTTCTCC. As protein: CASSLEGNATNEQFS.

Regarding this clonotype: Germline and junction disagree at one end, which may indicate a read error. This rearrangement joins TRBV29-1 to TRBJ2-3; no clear D gene. Germline V gene data show CDR1 as SQVTM and CDR2 as ANQGSEA. This CDR3 spans 10 amino acids. The CDR3 is CNRGGDTQCF. The CDR3 DNA is TGCAACCGTGGTGGAGATACGCAGTGTTTT.

V usage is TRBV20-1 and J usage is TRBJ2-7, with D hard to call. Germline loops: CDR1 DFQATT, CDR2 SNEGSKA (reference sequence). Trimming took off 4 bases at V and 1 base at J, with 14 bases between the two ends. CDR3 length: 14 residues. The CDR3 sequence: CSANSAVSSYEQYF. The CDR3 bases are TGCAGTGCTAACTCGGCGGTTAGTTCCTACGAGCAGTACTTC.

On this clonotype itself: No conserved phenylalanine or tryptophan ends this CDR3, so it is likely a read error. The chain recombines TRBV10-3 with TRBJ2-7; D is perhaps TRBD2 (5 bases). The CDR3 loop spans 16 amino acids. CDR1 is ENHRY and CDR2 is SYGVKD in the germline V gene. Trimming took 11 bases from V and 6 from J, leaving 29 bases between them. This CDR3 reads CASEGWVGQWVREQYL. The CDR3 nucleotides read TGTGCCTCAGAGGGCTGGGTGGGCCAGTGGGTTCGCGAGCAGTACTTA.

Comment on this clonotype: A junction end diverges from the germline sequence, so it may reflect a read error. J is TRBJ2-1 and V is TRBV20-1; the D gene is possibly TRBD2 (5 bases). This CDR3 is 15 amino acids long. Germline CDR1 is DFQATT and CDR2 is SNEGSKA (reference sequence). Here the CDR3 DNA reads TGCAGTACTAGAGATCCCCAGACTGGCCTTATTAAGCAGTTCTTC. Translating it yields CSTRDPQTGLIKQFF.

Of note for this clonotype: One end of the junction is discordant with germline, which a read error may explain. The chain couples TRBV6-5 to TRBJ2-1; D not certain. Germline V gene lookup returns CDR1 MNHEY and CDR2 SVGAGI. The CDR3 is made up of 12 amino acids. Written as DNA, the CDR3 is TGTGCCATCAGCAGAGCTTACAATGAACAGTTCTTC. Amino acids: CAISRAYNEQFF.

This sequence joins TRBV20-1 and TRBJ2-7, with D perhaps assigned TRBD1 or TRBD2 (6 bases each). Germline CDR1 reads DFQATT; CDR2 reads SNEGSKA (reference sequence). This CDR3 has 12 amino acids. In DNA, the CDR3 is TGCAGCCCAGAGGGGGGTTTGGAGGAGCAGTACTTC. It encodes CSPEGGLEEQYF.

Turning to this clonotype: A junction boundary mismatches the germline segment, possibly from a read error. The chain combines TRBV5-5 with TRBJ2-5; tentatively, D is TRBD1 or TRBD2 (5 bases each). Germline CDR1 SGHKS, CDR2 YYEKEE (reference sequence). There are 14 residues in the CDR3. This CDR3 reads CASRHPGRKETQYF. As DNA, the CDR3 is TGTGCCAGCAGACATCCGGGACGGAAAGAGACCCAGTATTTC.

CDR3 bases: TGCAGTCACTCCATACCGACAGGGAGTTACTACGAGCAGTACTTC. It codes for CSHSIPTGSYYEQYF. The V and J genes are TRBV20-1 and TRBJ2-7, with TRBD1 matching over 7 bases. Looked up from germline, CDR1 is DFQATT and CDR2 is SNEGSKA (reference sequence). CDR3 length equals 15 residues. V lost 8 bases to trimming and J lost 3 bases; unmatched junction nucleotides: 16.

Comment on this clonotype: Germline is not matched at one junction end, which may reflect a read error. The V and J genes are TRBV20-1 and TRBJ2-6; perhaps D is TRBD1 or TRBD2 (5 bases each). The CDR3 has 15 amino acids. The germline gives CDR1 DFQATT, CDR2 SNEGSKA (reference sequence). The CDR3 reads CSARGRHSGTKVLTF. CDR3 coding DNA: TGCAGTGCCAGAGGACGTCACTCTGGGACCAAAGTCCTGACCTTC.